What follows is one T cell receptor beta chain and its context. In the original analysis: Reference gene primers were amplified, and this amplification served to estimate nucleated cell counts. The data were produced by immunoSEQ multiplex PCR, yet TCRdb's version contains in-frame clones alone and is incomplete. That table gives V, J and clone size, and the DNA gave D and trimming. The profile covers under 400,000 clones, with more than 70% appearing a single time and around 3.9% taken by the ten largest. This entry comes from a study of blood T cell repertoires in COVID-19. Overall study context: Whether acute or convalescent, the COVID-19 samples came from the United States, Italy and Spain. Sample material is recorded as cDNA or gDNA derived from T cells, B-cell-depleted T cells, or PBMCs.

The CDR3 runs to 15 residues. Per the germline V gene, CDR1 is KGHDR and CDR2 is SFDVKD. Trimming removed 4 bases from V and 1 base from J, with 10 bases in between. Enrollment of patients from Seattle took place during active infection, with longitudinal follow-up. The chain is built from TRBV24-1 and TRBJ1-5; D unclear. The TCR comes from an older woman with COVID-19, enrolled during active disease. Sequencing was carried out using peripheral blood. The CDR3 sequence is CATSDSGRSNQPQHF. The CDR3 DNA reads TGTGCCACCAGTGACAGCGGACGGAGCAATCAGCCCCAGCATTTT.